Listed below are T cell receptor beta chains from one sample, sequenced in a study of PD-L1 blockade in urothelial cancer. Sequenced by immunoSEQ multiplex PCR; TCRdb stores in-frame clones only, minus some. The sample carries tens of thousands of clones, 82% recorded once. Sequencing was performed on PBMCs, taken around atezolizumab (anti-PD-L1) treatment. These receptors all come from a man over 45 with urothelial cancer. Both conserved end residues are part of each CDR3. The order of the fields is J gene, clone size, V gene, D gene, CDR3 DNA, CDR3 protein. The D gene is left open where the match is weak. Rows may omit the clone size; those that give it use once, few, many or a size class.

j_call: TRBJ2-5; clone_size: NA; v_call: TRBV11-2; d_call: NA; cdr3_nt: TGTGCCAGCAGCTCTCAGGGCCATCGGGAGACCCAGTACTTC; cdr3_aa: CASSSQGHRETQYF
j_call: TRBJ2-1; clone_size: NA; v_call: TRBV5-1; d_call: TRBD2; cdr3_nt: TGCGCCAGCAGCTCCCCCAAGACTAGCGGGGGGGGCAATGAGCAGTTCTTC; cdr3_aa: CASSSPKTSGGGNEQFF
j_call: TRBJ1-3; clone_size: NA; v_call: TRBV28; d_call: TRBD1; cdr3_nt: TGTGCCAGCAGGACAGGGGGCCTCGACTCTGGAAACACCATATATTTT; cdr3_aa: CASRTGGLDSGNTIYF
j_call: TRBJ1-2; clone_size: few; v_call: TRBV6-5; d_call: NA; cdr3_nt: TGTGCCAGCAGGGGGGGGAGGGGCGCTGGCTACACCTTC; cdr3_aa: CASRGGRGAGYTF
j_call: TRBJ1-1; clone_size: NA; v_call: TRBV5-1; d_call: NA; cdr3_nt: TGCGCCAGCAGCAACAGGGTTGGGAACACTGAAGCTTTCTTT; cdr3_aa: CASSNRVGNTEAFF
j_call: TRBJ2-5; clone_size: few; v_call: TRBV7-8; d_call: TRBD2; cdr3_nt: TGTGCCAGCAGCTTATCACATGGTAGCGGGGAAGAGACCCAGTACTTC; cdr3_aa: CASSLSHGSGEETQYF
j_call: TRBJ2-5; clone_size: NA; v_call: TRBV30; d_call: TRBD2; cdr3_nt: TGTGCCTGGAGTGTACCCACAAGTAGTAGTAGCGGGAGGGCCAGGACCCAGTACTTC; cdr3_aa: CAWSVPTSSSSGRARTQYF
j_call: TRBJ1-4; clone_size: once; v_call: TRBV7-7; d_call: TRBD1; cdr3_nt: TGTGCTATAGGACAGGGGGCAACTAATGAAAAACTGTTTTTT; cdr3_aa: CAIGQGATNEKLFF
j_call: TRBJ1-4; clone_size: NA; v_call: TRBV6-1; d_call: NA; cdr3_nt: TGTGCCAGCATCAGCGGGTGGGAGTCCGAAAAACTGTTTTTT; cdr3_aa: CASISGWESEKLFF
j_call: TRBJ1-1; clone_size: once; v_call: TRBV5-4; d_call: TRBD1; cdr3_nt: TGTGCCAGCAGCTTGACTGGGACAGGGGTGGGAACTGAAGCTTTCTTT; cdr3_aa: CASSLTGTGVGTEAFF
j_call: TRBJ2-7; clone_size: NA; v_call: TRBV28; d_call: TRBD1; cdr3_nt: TGTGCCGTACCTTCGGACAGGCCGGGGGAGCAGTACTTC; cdr3_aa: CAVPSDRPGEQYF
j_call: TRBJ1-2; clone_size: NA; v_call: TRBV9; d_call: TRBD1; cdr3_nt: TGTGCCAGCAGCGGAGACAGGGCTGGTGGCTACACCTTC; cdr3_aa: CASSGDRAGGYTF
j_call: TRBJ1-2; clone_size: NA; v_call: TRBV5-1; d_call: NA; cdr3_nt: TGCGCCAGCAGCTTGGCGGAGAATGGCTACACCTTC; cdr3_aa: CASSLAENGYTF
j_call: TRBJ1-1; clone_size: NA; v_call: TRBV5-1; d_call: TRBD1; cdr3_nt: TGCGCCAGCAGCTCTAACACCCCCACAGGGGTTGACACTGAAGCTTTCTTT; cdr3_aa: CASSSNTPTGVDTEAFF
j_call: TRBJ2-7; clone_size: NA; v_call: TRBV2; d_call: TRBD2; cdr3_nt: TGTGCCAGCAGTGAAAGGACTAGCGGGACAAACGAGCAGTACTTC; cdr3_aa: CASSERTSGTNEQYF
j_call: TRBJ1-1; clone_size: few; v_call: TRBV4-2; d_call: TRBD1; cdr3_nt: TGTGCCAGCAGCCAAGGTACAGGGGGGTACACTGAAGCTTTCTTT; cdr3_aa: CASSQGTGGYTEAFF
j_call: TRBJ2-1; clone_size: NA; v_call: TRBV2; d_call: TRBD2; cdr3_nt: TGTGCCAGCAGTGTTATTACTAGCGGGAAGTACAATGAGCAGTTCTTC; cdr3_aa: CASSVITSGKYNEQFF
j_call: TRBJ2-3; clone_size: NA; v_call: TRBV5-4; d_call: NA; cdr3_nt: TGTGCCAGCAGCTTGGGCAGTTTCACAGATACGCAGTATTTT; cdr3_aa: CASSLGSFTDTQYF
j_call: TRBJ2-3; clone_size: NA; v_call: TRBV5-1; d_call: TRBD2; cdr3_nt: TGCGCCAGTACTGGGGGGGTCTCCGAAGATACGCAGTATTTT; cdr3_aa: CASTGGVSEDTQYF
j_call: TRBJ2-5; clone_size: NA; v_call: TRBV2; d_call: TRBD2; cdr3_nt: TGTGCCAGCAGTGAATCCGCGCTAGCGGGGGCCCCGCAAGAGACCCAGTACTTC; cdr3_aa: CASSESALAGAPQETQYF
j_call: TRBJ2-5; clone_size: NA; v_call: TRBV5-1; d_call: NA; cdr3_nt: TGCGCCAGCAGCTTGGCCACGGGGGAGACCCAGTACTTC; cdr3_aa: CASSLATGETQYF
j_call: TRBJ2-3; clone_size: NA; v_call: TRBV10-3; d_call: TRBD2; cdr3_nt: TGTGCCATCAGTGCAGGGACTAGATTCACGGATACGCAGTATTTT; cdr3_aa: CAISAGTRFTDTQYF